This record looks at one T cell receptor (beta chain) sequence and its context. The V gene's germline CDR1 is MGHRA and CDR2 YSYEKL. The V gene end was trimmed by 3 bases and the J gene end by 0 bases; junction bases not matched to a gene: 3. The CDR3 has 16 residues. The data were taken from a study of blood T cell repertoires in COVID-19. Study context: From the United States, Italy and Spain came samples of acute and convalescent COVID-19. In each case, the material was cDNA or gDNA derived from T cells, B-cell-depleted T cells, or PBMCs.

Methods used by the authors: Using reference gene primer amplification, nucleated cell counts were estimated. Profiled with immunoSEQ multiplex PCR; TCRdb holds only in-frame clones, not every one. V and J calls and clone size are copied from that table; D and trimming were computed from the DNA. Among 85,000 to 120,000 clones listed, approximately 88% were seen once. J is TRBJ2-3 and V is TRBV4-1, with 10 bases identical to TRBD2. The source is a human donor in a cohort sampled during active COVID-19. Sequencing input: peripheral blood. CDR3 in DNA: TGCGCCAGCAGCCAGGGACTAGCGACTAGCACAGATACGCAGTATTTT. Translation: CASSQGLATSTDTQYF.